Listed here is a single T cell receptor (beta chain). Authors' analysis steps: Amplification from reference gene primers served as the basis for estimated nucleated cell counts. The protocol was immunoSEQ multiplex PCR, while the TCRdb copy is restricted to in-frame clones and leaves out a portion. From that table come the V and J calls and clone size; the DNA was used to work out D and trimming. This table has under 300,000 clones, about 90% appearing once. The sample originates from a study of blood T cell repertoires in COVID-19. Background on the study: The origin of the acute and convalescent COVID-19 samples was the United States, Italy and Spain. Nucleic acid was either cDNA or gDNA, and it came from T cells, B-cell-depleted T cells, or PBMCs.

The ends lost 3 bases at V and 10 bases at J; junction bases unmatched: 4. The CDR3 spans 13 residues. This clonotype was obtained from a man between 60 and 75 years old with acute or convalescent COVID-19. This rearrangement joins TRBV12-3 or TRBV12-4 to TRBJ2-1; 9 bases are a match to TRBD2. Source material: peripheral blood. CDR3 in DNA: TGTGCCAGCAGTTTGGGTAGCGGGAGAGAGCAGTTCTTC. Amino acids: CASSLGSGREQFF.